These T cell receptor beta chains were read from a single sample in a study of T cells of healthy individuals. TCRdb ran MiXCR on the 5' RACE reads and lists one entry per CDR3 protein. Here the sample spans 40,000 to 65,000 distinct CDR3 sequences, roughly 14% being singletons. The receptors come from a human donor in good health. The conserved cysteine and the conserved F or W are not part of the CDR3 here. The order of the fields is clone size, V gene, CDR3 protein. Where a row states a size, it is once, few, many or the class of an expanded clone; other rows omit it.

few TRBV6-5 ASTGGGPGNTIY
few TRBV7-2 ASSLGQGFGNQPQH
NA TRBV7-9 ASSLRAGSYNEQF
many TRBV29-1 SVALQSYEQY
many TRBV7-2 ASSLAGQPYGYT
many TRBV2 ASSELSYEQY
NA TRBV9 ASSVEGTTFDEQY
many TRBV7-8 ASSPGQNYEQY
many TRBV6-5 ASSPPGRSYNEQF
many TRBV5-1 ASSLGQMNTEAF
few TRBV7-3 ASSLQRGSHEQF
many TRBV2 ASSDPGTSGANVLT
few TRBV11-2 ASSLPGASEKLF
NA TRBV5-1 ARTAGGPGPNQPQH
few TRBV4-3 ASSQELTRGAGSRTGELF
NA TRBV2 ASGPTGENIQY
NA TRBV27 ASKKSASSYNSPLH
few TRBV2 ASSGLAGGPIPEQF
NA TRBV4-3 ASSSTASRGGADTQY
many TRBV29-1 SVEGGGLSTDTQY
many TRBV5-1 ASSLVRQDRSIQY
few TRBV6-1 ASSEGTEGNTIY
NA TRBV3-1 ASSPFRTGSNEKLF
few TRBV7-2 ASSFTGRGEETQY
many TRBV5-1 ASKPGQTNTGELF
many TRBV12-3/TRBV12-4 ASIPGAANYGYT
many TRBV18 ASSPGVTDTQY
NA TRBV14 ASSQESLAGDTQY
many TRBV11-2 ASSLLRGKNEQF